These 21 T cell receptor beta chains were sequenced from one sample in a study of shared clonotypes between healthy human individuals. TCRdb keeps only in-frame clones here, not all; method: immunoSEQ multiplex PCR. The sample contains 2 million to 2.5 million clones, 90% to 95% of which appear only once. Sequencing input: naive CD4+ T cells from PBMCs. Sample subset: CD45RA+ positively selected. All receptors derive from a young man in good health. Some clones in this sample may be carry-over from other donors' samples.

The chain links TRBV18 to TRBJ1-5, with D unclear. Germline V gene data show CDR1 as KGHSH and CDR2 as LQKENI. Trimming shortened V by 3 bases and J by 4 bases, and 10 bases separated the two germline ends. CDR3 length: 14 amino acids. CDR3: CASSPQDGNQPQHF. CDR3 DNA: TGTGCCAGCTCACCCCAGGACGGAAATCAGCCCCAGCATTTT.

The chain joins TRBV27 to TRBJ1-2; possibly TRBD1 for D (5 bases). V was pared by 6 bases and J by 2 bases, with 25 bases between. The CDR3 consists of 18 residues. From germline, CDR1 is MNHEY and CDR2 SMNVEV (reference sequence). CDR3 sequence: CASSNYYRRQSRNYGYTF. CDR3 nucleotide sequence: TGTGCCAGCAGCAATTACTATCGACGACAGTCTAGGAACTATGGCTACACCTTC.

The rearrangement uses TRBV28 and TRBJ1-2, with D maybe TRBD1 (6 bases). Germline V gene sequence: CDR1 MDHEN, CDR2 SYDVKM. Trimming took 7 bases from V and 8 from J, leaving 17 bases between them. The CDR3 spans 13 residues. The CDR3 here is CASKPSWGGGYTF. CDR3 nucleotides: TGTGCCAGCAAACCATCCTGGGGGGGCGGCTACACCTTC.

About this clone itself: In the same sample, other DNA sequences code for this CDR3. This chain links TRBV5-1 with TRBJ1-2; maybe TRBD1 (6 bases). This CDR3 is 13 amino acids long. Germline assignment: CDR1 SGHRS and CDR2 YFSETQ. V lost 3 bases to trimming and J lost 2 bases, with 8 bases between them. The CDR3, as DNA: TGCGCCAGCAGCTCCGGGACAAACTATGGCTACACCTTC. It yields the protein CASSSGTNYGYTF.

The chain links TRBV5-4 to TRBJ2-7, with D perhaps given as TRBD1 or TRBD2 (6 bases each). CDR3 length: 13 amino acids. V lost 3 bases to trimming and J lost 9 bases, with 16 bases between them. CDR1 is SGHNT, CDR2 YYREEE, per germline (reference sequence). CDR3 bases: TGTGCCAGCAGCTATGACAGGACTACGCTGCAGTACTTC. Its protein product is CASSYDRTTLQYF.

The chain couples TRBV2 to TRBJ2-5; TRBD1 might be the D (6 bases). Germline CDR1 and CDR2: SNHLY and FYNNEI. CDR3 length equals 12 residues. V lost 8 bases and J 0 bases, leaving 7 bases between the germline ends. This CDR3 reads CASGDNQETQYF. CDR3 coding DNA: TGTGCCAGCGGGGACAACCAAGAGACCCAGTACTTC.

This chain uses TRBV4-3 with TRBJ1-2; 9 bases are shared with TRBD1. The CDR3 length is 16 residues. With V trimmed by 3 bases and J by 6 bases, 11 bases remained unmatched. CDR1 and CDR2 from the germline V gene are LGHNA and YSLEER. CDR3 sequence: CASSHYRTGGANGYTF. CDR3 DNA sequence: TGCGCCAGCAGCCACTACAGAACAGGGGGCGCAAATGGCTACACCTTC.

This clone appeared a few times. The chain has TRBV7-9 and TRBJ1-1, with TRBD1 matching over 8 bases. V dropped 3 bases and J dropped 3; count of bases not matched to a gene: 6. CDR1 and CDR2 from the germline V gene are SEHNR and FQNEAQ (reference sequence). The CDR3 is made up of 15 amino acids. The CDR3 protein is CASSFRTGKYTEAFF. The CDR3 DNA sequence: TGTGCCAGCAGCTTTAGGACAGGGAAATACACTGAAGCTTTCTTT.

The gene calls are TRBV5-1 and TRBJ2-1; TRBD1 matches 12 bases. Trimming took 7 bases from V and 6 from J; bases not matched to a gene: 8. This CDR3 has 15 amino acids. Germline-derived CDR1 and CDR2 are SGHRS and YFSETQ. The CDR3: CASAPGQGAPNEQFF. CDR3 bases: TGCGCCAGCGCGCCGGGACAGGGGGCACCCAATGAGCAGTTCTTC. The complete variable domain, with remaining parts taken from reference TRBV5-1 and TRBJ2-1, reads KAGVTQTPRYLIKTRGQQVTLSCSPISGHRSVSWYQQTPGQGLQFLFEYFSETQRNKGNFPGRFSGRQFSNSRSEMNVSTLELGDSALYLCASAPGQGAPNEQFFGPGTRLTVL.

This chain links TRBV11-2 with TRBJ2-4, with D possibly being TRBD1 or TRBD2 (6 bases each). Germline loops: CDR1 SGHAT, CDR2 FQNNGV. Trimming took off 5 bases at V and 5 bases at J, with 13 bases between the two ends. This CDR3 region has 14 residues. The CDR3: CASSARGGQNIQYF. The CDR3 coding sequence is TGTGCCAGCAGCGCCAGGGGAGGACAAAACATTCAGTACTTC.

The sample holds a few counts of this clone. The chain joins TRBV30 to TRBJ1-1; D not certain. Per the germline V gene, CDR1 is GTSNPN and CDR2 is SVGIG (reference sequence). V lost 5 bases and J lost 10, with 17 bases in between. The CDR3 sequence is 12 residues long. The CDR3 sequence is CAWAPLGRGAFF. The CDR3 DNA reads as TGTGCCTGGGCCCCTCTGGGTCGAGGAGCTTTCTTT.

The chain carries TRBV11-2 and TRBJ2-6, with D possibly TRBD1 on 6 matching bases. The CDR3 totals 15 residues. Germline-derived CDR1 and CDR2 are SGHAT and FQNNGV. V lost 5 bases and J 4 bases, leaving 12 bases between the germline ends. The CDR3 is CASSEQGTGANVLTF. The CDR3 DNA follows: TGTGCCAGCAGCGAACAGGGAACCGGGGCCAACGTCCTGACTTTC.

This clone was seen a single time. The V gene is TRBV19, the J gene TRBJ2-1; possible D gene TRBD1, 6 bases. This CDR3 comprises 13 residues. With 7 bases removed from V and 10 bases from J, the gap between germline ends came to 17 bases. Germline V gene lookup returns CDR1 LNHDA and CDR2 SQIVND (reference sequence). CDR3 protein: CASTMRTVGEQFF. The CDR3 DNA is TGTGCCAGTACCATGAGGACAGTGGGCGAGCAGTTCTTC.

The table lists this clone with a few counts. This same CDR3 is encoded by further DNA sequences in the sample. The V gene is TRBV28, the J gene TRBJ2-2; 7 nucleotides match TRBD1. Germline CDR1 is MDHEN and CDR2 is SYDVKM. V gave up 8 bases and J gave up 1 base; unmatched junction bases: 4. This CDR3 spans 14 amino acids. CDR3 in DNA: TGTGCCAGCCGACGGACAGGGAACACCGGGGAGCTGTTTTTT. Encoded protein: CASRRTGNTGELFF.

The chain uses TRBV5-4 and TRBJ2-5; unclear D gene. V lost 3 bases and J lost 0, with 12 bases in between. The germline gives CDR1 SGHNT, CDR2 YYREEE (reference sequence). CDR3 size: 15 residues. The CDR3, as DNA: TGTGCCAGCAGCTCCAACTCACAGTACCAAGAGACCCAGTACTTC. Its translation: CASSSNSQYQETQYF.

The chain employs TRBV5-1 and TRBJ1-4, with TRBD1 matching over 8 bases. J was trimmed by 8 bases and V by 4 bases; bases with no gene match: 7. CDR1 and CDR2 (germline): SGHRS, YFSETQ. CDR3 length: 14 amino acids. In DNA form, the CDR3 reads TGCGCCAGCAGCCCCCAGGGGGCGTTCGAAAAACTGTTTTTT. This translates into CASSPQGAFEKLFF.

The V gene is TRBV10-3, the J gene TRBJ2-1; TRBD2 agrees at 8 bases. The CDR3 extends over 16 amino acids. Looked up from germline, CDR1 is ENHRY and CDR2 is SYGVKD. Losses at the gene ends were 6 bases for V and 5 bases for J; bases not matched to a gene: 12. The DNA of the CDR3 is TGTGCCATCAGCAATCCCATAGCGGGATGGAACAATGAGCAGTTCTTC. Its protein is CAISNPIAGWNNEQFF.

This clone has just one count. The chain carries TRBV29-1 and TRBJ2-7, with 10 bases fitting TRBD1. This CDR3 has 13 amino acids. The germline CDR1 and CDR2 sequences are SQVTM and ANQGSEA. Germline trimming cut 6 bases from V and 4 bases from J; bases unmatched to any gene: 6. This CDR3 reads CSVQTGGRYEQYF. CDR3 coding DNA: TGCAGCGTGCAGACAGGGGGCAGGTACGAGCAGTACTTC.

The chain recombines TRBV7-8 with TRBJ2-7, with TRBD2 as a possible D gene (6 bases). V dropped 9 bases and J dropped 0 bases, with 15 bases sitting between them. The CDR3 is 14 residues long. The V gene's germline CDR1 is SGHVS and CDR2 FQNEAQ. CDR3 loop: CASLSEGSSYEQYF. Here the CDR3 DNA reads TGTGCCAGTCTCTCGGAGGGAAGCTCCTACGAGCAGTACTTC.

The chain carries TRBV29-1 and TRBJ1-1; D possibly corresponds to TRBD1 (6 bases). Trimming cost V 3 bases and J 1 base, with 15 bases left between them. Germline-derived CDR1 and CDR2 are SQVTM and ANQGSEA. The CDR3 is made up of 15 amino acids. DNA of the CDR3: TGCAGCGTTGACGATCCGGGGGGGCGGAACACTGAAGCTTTCTTT. As protein: CSVDDPGGRNTEAFF.

The J gene is TRBJ2-5, the V gene TRBV10-3; 9 bases are a match to TRBD2. The CDR3 is 15 amino acids. The germline CDR1 and CDR2 sequences are ENHRY and SYGVKD. V was pared by 4 bases and J by 1 base, with 4 bases of the junction left unmatched. The DNA for the CDR3 is TGTGCCATCAGTGGGACTAGCGAGTCCCAAGAGACCCAGTACTTC. Residues: CAISGTSESQETQYF.